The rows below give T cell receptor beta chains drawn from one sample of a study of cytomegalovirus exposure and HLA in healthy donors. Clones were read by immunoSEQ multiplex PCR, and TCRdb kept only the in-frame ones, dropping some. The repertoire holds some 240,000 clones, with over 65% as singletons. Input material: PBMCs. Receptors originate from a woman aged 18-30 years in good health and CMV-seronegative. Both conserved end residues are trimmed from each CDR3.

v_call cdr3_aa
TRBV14 ASSQDNAGLEAF
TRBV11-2 ASSYRPTNEKLF
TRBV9 ASSVGGAGYNEQF
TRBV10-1 ASSRDRENIQY
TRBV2 ASSEESRAYEQY
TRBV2 ASIEGGLARYEQY
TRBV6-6 ASSFPGPQSETQY
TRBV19 ASQRGPGEKLF
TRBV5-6 ASSLVTSITTNYGYT
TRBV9 ASSAHLGTVSYEQY
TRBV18 ASSPSDSYNEQF
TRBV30 AWSTGSGTDTQY